These T cell receptor beta chains were read from a single sample in a study of beta chain features in type 1 diabetes. Assay: immunoSEQ multiplex PCR; the TCRdb copy retains only in-frame clones and omits some. The table shows about 660,000 clones, with around an eighth occurring only once. Sequencing input: naive CD4+ T cells from blood. The source of these receptors is a man between 18 and 29 years old with type 1 diabetes. Each CDR3 is given with its conserved first and last residue. The D gene is left open where the match is weak. Clone size, where shown, is once, few, many, or a class for clones that have expanded.

size,D,J,V,DNA,CDR3
.,TRBD2,TRBJ2-7,TRBV2,TGTGCCAGCAGTGGAGGGGAGGGGTCCTACGAGCAGTACTTC,CASSGGEGSYEQYF
.,TRBD1,TRBJ1-1,TRBV7-9,TGTGCCAGCAGCCTAGATACAGGGGAGAAAGCTTTCTTT,CASSLDTGEKAFF
few,.,TRBJ2-1,TRBV25-1,TGTGCCAGCAGTGAATCGGGCGGAAGCTACAATGAGCAGTTCTTC,CASSESGGSYNEQFF
few,TRBD2,TRBJ2-5,TRBV4-2,TGTGCCAGCAGCCCCGGACTAGCGGGAGGGCAGGGTCGGACCCAGTACTTC,CASSPGLAGGQGRTQYF
.,.,TRBJ2-3,TRBV4-2,TGTGCCAGCAGCCAAGGGTCCCCAGATACGCAGTATTTT,CASSQGSPDTQYF
few,.,TRBJ2-7,TRBV20-1,TGCAGTGCTAGAGGAGGGACATCCATGTACTTC,CSARGGTSMYF
.,.,TRBJ1-6,TRBV5-1,TGCGCCAGCAGCAGCCGGACGGGGAATTCACCCCTCCACTTT,CASSSRTGNSPLHF
.,TRBD1,TRBJ2-3,TRBV4-1,TGCGCCAGCAGCCAAGCCCACTCATGGACAGGGGCCATAGATACGCAGTATTTT,CASSQAHSWTGAIDTQYF
few,.,TRBJ2-7,TRBV11-2,TGTGCCAGCAGCTTAGCCCGCCAGGGTGGGGCCTACGAGCAGTACTTC,CASSLARQGGAYEQYF
few,.,TRBJ2-7,TRBV20-1,TGCAGTGCAGGGACGGCCTATGAGCAGTACTTC,CSAGTAYEQYF
.,.,TRBJ1-2,TRBV20-1,TGCAGTGCTCTAGACCGGGGAAGCGGTTACTTC,CSALDRGSGYF
few,.,TRBJ1-5,TRBV7-9,TGTGCCAGCAGCTTGGGAGGGGACAATCAGCCCCAGCATTTT,CASSLGGDNQPQHF